The T cell receptor beta chain under discussion was sequenced for a study of T cells after yellow fever vaccination. Study at large: Preparation of fractions with low cell numbers was performed using SMART-Seq v4 Ultra Low Input.

The study made its TCR cDNA through 5'RACE template switching. That step introduced a universal primer site along with UMIs. TCRdb used MiXCR to reprocess the 5' RACE reads, holding one entry per CDR3 protein. Found here are around 320,000 distinct CDR3 sequences, around 4.4% of them singletons; the top ten hold 15% to 20%. Notes on the study in general: One caveat is that FACS-sorted repertoires could contain abundant clonotypes contaminating from the bulk population. Detected again after the booster were most primary-vaccination clones, at 95% to 98% CD4 and approximately 85% CD8.

This clonotype showed up many times. The antigen remains undetermined. CDR3 length: 16 residues. The V end was cut by 1 base, the J end by 5 bases, with 17 bases between. Per the germline V gene, CDR1 is SGHTA and CDR2 is FQGNSA. The sequence was obtained from a man aged 18 to 35 who received the YFV17D yellow fever vaccine. The chain has TRBV7-2 and TRBJ1-1; TRBD1 might be the D (5 bases). This sample comprised PBMCs, obtained 15 days after the yellow fever booster vaccination. The CDR3 reads CASSLGPRAGETEAFF. In nucleotides, the CDR3 is TGTGCCAGCAGCTTAGGCCCGAGGGCGGGGGAGACTGAAGCTTTCTTT.